Included here is one T cell receptor beta chain sequence, with context. Its target is not known. This entry is derived from a study of pediatric ulcerative colitis. TCRdb keeps only in-frame clones here, not all; method: immunoSEQ multiplex PCR. Of under 70,000 clones listed, over 70% are singletons. Broader study findings: Substantially fewer templates came from a couple of patients' blood samples.

Material: blood. This receptor was taken from a boy aged 5-17 years who was a control in a study of pediatric ulcerative colitis.

Here the CDR3 DNA reads TGTGCCAGCAGCCGAAGGACGGGAGCTGAAAAACTGTTTTTT. Translated, it gives CASSRRTGAEKLFF. The chain combines TRBV9 with TRBJ1-4; D is uncertain. Germline CDR1 SGDLS, CDR2 YYNGEE. The CDR3 is 14 residues long. The V end lost 4 bases, the J end lost 7 bases, and 14 bases lay between the germline ends.